This T cell receptor (beta chain) is drawn from a study of identical twins. Study results and limitations: For out-of-frame beta sequences, excess twin sharing was weaker.

A single record per CDR3 protein comes from TCRdb applying MiXCR to the 5' RACE reads. The repertoire has approximately 210,000 distinct CDR3 sequences, about a tenth of them found once; the top ten carry about 5%. As for this clonotype: The antigen is unknown.

The CDR3 is 15 amino acids. Germline V gene lookup returns CDR1 SGHTA and CDR2 FQGNSA. Trimming shortened V by 1 base and J by 6 bases, and 13 bases separated the two germline ends. The chain joins TRBV7-2 to TRBJ1-5; D may be TRBD1 (5 bases). The sample consisted of memory (CD45RO+) T cells sorted from blood. This receptor was identified in a young woman in good health. In DNA, the CDR3 is TGTGCCAGCAGCTTAGTGGGGGGTCCGCGTCAGCCCCAGCATTTT. Its translation is CASSLVGGPRQPQHF.